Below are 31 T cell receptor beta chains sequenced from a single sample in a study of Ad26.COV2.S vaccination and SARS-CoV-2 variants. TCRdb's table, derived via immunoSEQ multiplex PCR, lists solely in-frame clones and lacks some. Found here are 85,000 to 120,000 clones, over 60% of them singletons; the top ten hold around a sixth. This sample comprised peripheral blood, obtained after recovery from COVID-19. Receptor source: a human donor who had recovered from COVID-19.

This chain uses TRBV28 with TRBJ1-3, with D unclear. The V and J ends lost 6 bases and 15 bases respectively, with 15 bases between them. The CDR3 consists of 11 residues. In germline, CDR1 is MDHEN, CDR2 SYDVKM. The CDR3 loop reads CASSIVGRTYF. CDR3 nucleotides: TGTGCCAGCAGCATAGTGGGCAGAACATATTTT.

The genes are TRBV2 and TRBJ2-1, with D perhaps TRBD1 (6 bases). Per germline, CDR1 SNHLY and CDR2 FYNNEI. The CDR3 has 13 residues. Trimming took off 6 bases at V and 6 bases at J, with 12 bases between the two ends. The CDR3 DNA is TGTGCCAGCAGGCTTAGAGGGGGCAATGAGCAGTTCTTC. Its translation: CASRLRGGNEQFF.

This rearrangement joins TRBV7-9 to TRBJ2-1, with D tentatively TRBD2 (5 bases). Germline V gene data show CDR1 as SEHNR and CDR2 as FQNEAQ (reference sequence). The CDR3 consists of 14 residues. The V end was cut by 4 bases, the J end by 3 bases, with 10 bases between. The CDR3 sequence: CASSSRDVYNEQFF. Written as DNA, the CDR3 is TGTGCCAGCAGCTCCCGGGATGTCTACAATGAGCAGTTCTTC.

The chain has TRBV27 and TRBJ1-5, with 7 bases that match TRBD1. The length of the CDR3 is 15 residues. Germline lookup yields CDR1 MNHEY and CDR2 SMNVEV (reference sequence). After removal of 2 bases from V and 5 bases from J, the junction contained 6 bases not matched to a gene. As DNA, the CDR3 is TGTGCCAGCAGTTTACGACCCACAGGGGATCAGCCCCAGCATTTT. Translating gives CASSLRPTGDQPQHF.

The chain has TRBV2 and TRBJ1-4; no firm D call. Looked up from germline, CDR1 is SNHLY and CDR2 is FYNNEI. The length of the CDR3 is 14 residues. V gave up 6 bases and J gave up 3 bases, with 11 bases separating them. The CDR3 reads CASRAGGSNEKLFF. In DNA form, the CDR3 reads TGTGCCAGCAGGGCGGGAGGTTCTAATGAAAAACTGTTTTTT.

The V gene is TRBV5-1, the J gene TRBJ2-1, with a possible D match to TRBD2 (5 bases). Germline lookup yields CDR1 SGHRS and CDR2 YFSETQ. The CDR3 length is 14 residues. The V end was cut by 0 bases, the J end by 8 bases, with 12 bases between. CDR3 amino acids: CASSLGSGADEQFF. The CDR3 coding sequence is TGCGCCAGCAGCTTGGGCTCCGGAGCGGATGAGCAGTTCTTC.

The CDR3 nucleotides read TGCAGCGTTGATCAGGGGAGCTATGGCTACACCTTC. Its translation: CSVDQGSYGYTF. The V call is TRBV29-1, the J call TRBJ1-2, with D maybe TRBD1 (6 bases). This CDR3 comprises 12 residues. The germline V and J ends were trimmed by 3 bases and 4 bases, with 9 bases remaining between them. CDR1 is SQVTM, CDR2 ANQGSEA, per germline. Full variable domain (remainder filled in from reference TRBV29-1 and TRBJ1-2): SAVISQKPSRDICQRGTSLTIQCQVDSQVTMMFWYRQQPGQSLTLIATANQGSEATYESGFVIDKFPISRPNLTFSTLTVSNMSPEDSSIYLCSVDQGSYGYTFGSGTRLTVV.

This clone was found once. CDR3 sequence: CSVEGGNNYGYTF. CDR3 nucleotides: TGCAGCGTTGAGGGGGGGAATAACTATGGCTACACCTTC. The gene calls are TRBV29-1 and TRBJ1-2, with a tentative D call TRBD1 (5 bases). This CDR3 has 13 amino acids. From germline, CDR1 is SQVTM and CDR2 ANQGSEA. V dropped 3 bases and J dropped 1 base, with 9 bases sitting between them.

The chain's CDR3 is CASSQDGGLGETQYF. DNA for the CDR3: TGCGCCAGCAGCCAAGATGGGGGACTAGGGGAGACCCAGTACTTC. This chain uses TRBV4-1 with TRBJ2-5, with 8 positions matching TRBD2. V lost 0 bases and J lost 5; bases outside the gene matches: 5. This CDR3 comprises 15 residues. Looked up from germline, CDR1 is MGHRA and CDR2 is YSYEKL.

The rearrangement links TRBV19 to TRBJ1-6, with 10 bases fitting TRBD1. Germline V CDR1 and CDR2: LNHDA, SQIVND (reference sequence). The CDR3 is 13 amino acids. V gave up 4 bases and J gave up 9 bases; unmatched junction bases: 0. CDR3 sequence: CASSRQGASPLHF. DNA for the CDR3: TGTGCCAGTAGTAGACAGGGGGCTTCACCCCTCCACTTT. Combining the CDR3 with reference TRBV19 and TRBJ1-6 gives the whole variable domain DGGITQSPKYLFRKEGQNVTLSCEQNLNHDAMYWYRQDPGQGLRLIYYSQIVNDFQKGDIAEGYSVSREKKESFPLTVTSAQKNPTAFYLCASSRQGASPLHFGNGTRLTVT.

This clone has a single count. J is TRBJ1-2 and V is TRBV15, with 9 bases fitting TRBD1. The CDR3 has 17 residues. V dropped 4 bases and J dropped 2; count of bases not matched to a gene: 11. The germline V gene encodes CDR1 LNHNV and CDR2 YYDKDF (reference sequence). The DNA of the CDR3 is TGTGCCACCAGCAAACCGGGACAGGGACCGTCGAACTATGGCTACACCTTC. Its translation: CATSKPGQGPSNYGYTF. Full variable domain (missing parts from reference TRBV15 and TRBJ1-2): DAMVIQNPRYQVTQFGKPVTLSCSQTLNHNVMYWYQQKSSQAPKLLFHYYDKDFNNEADTPDNFQSRRPNTSFCFLDIRSPGLGDTAMYLCATSKPGQGPSNYGYTFGSGTRLTVV.

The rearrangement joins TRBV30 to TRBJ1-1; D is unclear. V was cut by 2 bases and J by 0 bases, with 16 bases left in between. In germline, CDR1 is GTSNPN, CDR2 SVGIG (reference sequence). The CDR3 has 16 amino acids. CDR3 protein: CAWSLDGDLVNTEAFF. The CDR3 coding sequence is TGTGCCTGGAGTCTAGATGGGGATCTCGTGAACACTGAAGCTTTCTTT.

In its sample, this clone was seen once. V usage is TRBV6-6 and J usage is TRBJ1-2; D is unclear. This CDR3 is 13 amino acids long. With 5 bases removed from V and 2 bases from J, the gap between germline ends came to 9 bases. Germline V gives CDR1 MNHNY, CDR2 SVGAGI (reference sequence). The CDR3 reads CASSPDLNYGYTF. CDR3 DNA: TGTGCCAGCAGTCCCGACTTAAACTATGGCTACACCTTC.

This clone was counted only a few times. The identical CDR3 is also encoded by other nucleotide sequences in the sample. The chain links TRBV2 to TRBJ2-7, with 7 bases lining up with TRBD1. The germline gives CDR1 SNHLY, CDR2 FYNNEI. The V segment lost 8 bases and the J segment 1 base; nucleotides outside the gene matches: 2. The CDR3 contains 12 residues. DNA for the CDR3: TGTGCCAGCTCGGGACAGTCCTACGAGCAGTACTTC. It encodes CASSGQSYEQYF.

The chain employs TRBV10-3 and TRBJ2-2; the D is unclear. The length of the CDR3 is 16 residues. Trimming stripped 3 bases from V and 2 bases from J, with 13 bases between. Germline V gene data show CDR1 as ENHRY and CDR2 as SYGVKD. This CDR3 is CAISENQDHNTGELFF. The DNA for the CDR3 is TGTGCCATCAGTGAAAACCAGGACCACAACACCGGGGAGCTGTTTTTT.

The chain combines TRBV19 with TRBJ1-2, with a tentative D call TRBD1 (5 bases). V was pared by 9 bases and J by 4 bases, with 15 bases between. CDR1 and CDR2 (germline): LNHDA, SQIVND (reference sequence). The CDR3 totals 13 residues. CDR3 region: CASSKTDFYGYTF. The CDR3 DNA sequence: TGTGCCAGCTCTAAGACAGACTTCTATGGCTACACCTTC. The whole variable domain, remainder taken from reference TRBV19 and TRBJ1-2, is DGGITQSPKYLFRKEGQNVTLSCEQNLNHDAMYWYRQDPGQGLRLIYYSQIVNDFQKGDIAEGYSVSREKKESFPLTVTSAQKNPTAFYLCASSKTDFYGYTFGSGTRLTVV.

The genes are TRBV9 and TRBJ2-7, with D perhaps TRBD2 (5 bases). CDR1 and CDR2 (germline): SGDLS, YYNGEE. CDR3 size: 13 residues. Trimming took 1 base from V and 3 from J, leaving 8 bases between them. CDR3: CASSVMGDYEQYF. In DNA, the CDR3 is TGTGCCAGCAGCGTAATGGGAGACTACGAGCAGTACTTC.

Here the CDR3 reads CASSPRGGSQPQHF. The CDR3 nucleotides are TGCGCCAGCAGCCCGAGAGGGGGCAGTCAGCCCCAGCATTTT. The rearrangement joins TRBV5-1 to TRBJ1-5, with 7 bases identical to TRBD1. Germline lookup yields CDR1 SGHRS and CDR2 YFSETQ. Losses at the gene ends were 4 bases for V and 6 bases for J; bases not matched to a gene: 7. CDR3 length equals 14 residues.

The DNA of the CDR3 is TGTGCCAGCAGCTTAAATCGGGGCTCGAACACCGGGGAGCTGTTTTTT. Amino acid sequence: CASSLNRGSNTGELFF. V is TRBV7-2 and J is TRBJ2-2; either TRBD1 or TRBD2 may supply D (5 bases each). Germline V gene lookup returns CDR1 SGHTA and CDR2 FQGNSA. Trimming removed 2 bases from V and 0 bases from J, with 10 bases in between. There are 16 residues in the CDR3.

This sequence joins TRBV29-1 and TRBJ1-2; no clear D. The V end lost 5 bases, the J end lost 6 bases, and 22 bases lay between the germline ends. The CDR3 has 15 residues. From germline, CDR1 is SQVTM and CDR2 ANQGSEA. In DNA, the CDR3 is TGCAGCGTTCAAGGTCAGGCAGTGTCGCTGAATGGCTACACCTTC. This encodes CSVQGQAVSLNGYTF.

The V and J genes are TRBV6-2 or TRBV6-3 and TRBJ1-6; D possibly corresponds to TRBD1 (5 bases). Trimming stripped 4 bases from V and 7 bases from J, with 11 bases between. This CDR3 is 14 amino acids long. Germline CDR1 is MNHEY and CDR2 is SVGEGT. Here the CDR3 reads CASSLGRGNSPLHF. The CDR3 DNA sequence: TGTGCCAGCAGTTTGGGTCGGGGGAATTCACCCCTCCACTTT.

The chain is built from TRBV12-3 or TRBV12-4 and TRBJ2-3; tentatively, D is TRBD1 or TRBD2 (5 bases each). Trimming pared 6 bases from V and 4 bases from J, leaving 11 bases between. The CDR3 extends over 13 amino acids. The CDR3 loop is CASSPGTPDTQYF. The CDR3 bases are TGTGCCAGCAGCCCCGGGACCCCAGATACGCAGTATTTT.

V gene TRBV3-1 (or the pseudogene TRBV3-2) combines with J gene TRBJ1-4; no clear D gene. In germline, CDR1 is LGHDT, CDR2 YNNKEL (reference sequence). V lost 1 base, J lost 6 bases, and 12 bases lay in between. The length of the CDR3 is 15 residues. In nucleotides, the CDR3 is TGTGCCAGCAGCCAAGGTGCAACGGTGGATGAAAAACTGTTTTTT. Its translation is CASSQGATVDEKLFF.

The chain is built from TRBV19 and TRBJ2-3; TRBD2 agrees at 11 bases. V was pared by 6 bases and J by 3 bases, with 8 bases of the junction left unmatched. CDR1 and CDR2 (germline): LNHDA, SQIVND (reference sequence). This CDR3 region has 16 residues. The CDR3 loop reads CASSLTSGGTTDTQYF. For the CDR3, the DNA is TGTGCCAGTAGCCTAACTAGCGGGGGTACTACAGATACGCAGTATTTT.

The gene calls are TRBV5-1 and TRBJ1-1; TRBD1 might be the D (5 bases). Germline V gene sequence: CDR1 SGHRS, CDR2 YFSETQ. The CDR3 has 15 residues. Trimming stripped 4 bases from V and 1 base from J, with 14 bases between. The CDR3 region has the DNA TGCGCCAGCAGCCCTTCGACAGCGGGGAACACTGAAGCTTTCTTT. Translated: CASSPSTAGNTEAFF.

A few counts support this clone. CDR3 protein: CASSVPGQGAGNTIYF. For the CDR3, the DNA is TGTGCCAGCAGCGTCCCGGGACAGGGGGCTGGAAACACCATATATTTT. This sequence joins TRBV21-1 and TRBJ1-3; the table calls TRBD1, which could not be checked here. TRBV21-1 is flagged as a pseudogene. This CDR3 is 16 amino acids long.

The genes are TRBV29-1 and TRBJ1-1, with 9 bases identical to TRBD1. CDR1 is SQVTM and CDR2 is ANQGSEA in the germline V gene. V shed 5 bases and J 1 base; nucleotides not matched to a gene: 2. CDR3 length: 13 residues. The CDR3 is CSVSGQGNTEAFF. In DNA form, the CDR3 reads TGCAGCGTTTCGGGACAGGGGAACACTGAAGCTTTCTTT.

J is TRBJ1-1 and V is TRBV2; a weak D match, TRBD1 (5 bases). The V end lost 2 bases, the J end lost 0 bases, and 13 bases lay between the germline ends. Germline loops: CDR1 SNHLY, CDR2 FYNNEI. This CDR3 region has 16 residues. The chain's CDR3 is CASSERSGGLNTEAFF. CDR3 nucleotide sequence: TGTGCCAGCAGTGAAAGGTCTGGGGGTCTGAACACTGAAGCTTTCTTT.

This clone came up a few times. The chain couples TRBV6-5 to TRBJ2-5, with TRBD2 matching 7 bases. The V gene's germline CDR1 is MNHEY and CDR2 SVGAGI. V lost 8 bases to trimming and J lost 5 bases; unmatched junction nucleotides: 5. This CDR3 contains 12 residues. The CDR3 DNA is TGTGCCAGCGGGGGGGAACCGGAGACCCAGTACTTC. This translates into CASGGEPETQYF.

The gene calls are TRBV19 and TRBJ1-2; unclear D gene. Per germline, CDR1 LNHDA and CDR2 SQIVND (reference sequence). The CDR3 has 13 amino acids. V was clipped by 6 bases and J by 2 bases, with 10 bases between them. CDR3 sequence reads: CASRVVGNYGYTF. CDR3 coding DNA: TGTGCCAGTAGAGTAGTGGGGAACTATGGCTACACCTTC.

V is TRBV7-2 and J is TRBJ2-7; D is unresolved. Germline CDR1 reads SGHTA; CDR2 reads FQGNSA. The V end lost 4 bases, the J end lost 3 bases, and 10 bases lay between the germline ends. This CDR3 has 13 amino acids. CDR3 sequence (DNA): TGTGCCAGCAGCTCCCCCGCTGTCTACGAGCAGTACTTC. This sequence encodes CASSSPAVYEQYF. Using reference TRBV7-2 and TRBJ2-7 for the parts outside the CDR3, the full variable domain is GAGVSQSPSNKVTEKGKDVELRCDPISGHTALYWYRQSLGQGLEFLIYFQGNSAPDKSGLPSDRFSAERTGGSVSTLTIQRTQQEDSAVYLCASSSPAVYEQYFGPGTRLTVT.